The next 9 T cell receptor beta chains were all read from a single sample in a study of T cell clones after liver transplantation (dated by TCRdb to about 2019). The receptor library was made with the immunoSEQ multiplex PCR assay. TCRdb re-hosts the immuneACCESS table, in-frame sequences only. Its copies lack some clones; in the studies checked, an unresolved V gene accounts for under half of them, and the cause for the rest is not known. The sample table shows just under 60,000 clones, and around two thirds are seen once. The ten top clones hold less than 3.5% of the sample. Here the sequenced sample was CD4+ T cells from blood, taken at the approximately 16-month timepoint. Source of these receptors: a human patient who received a liver transplant. After a transplant, some T cells may have been passed on by the graft donor.

This chain uses TRBV7-2 with TRBJ1-1; 9 bases fit TRBD1. The J segment lost 7 bases and the V segment lost 4 bases, leaving 7 bases of the junction unmatched. The CDR3 has 14 amino acids. The V gene's germline CDR1 is SGHTA and CDR2 FQGNSA. CDR3 in amino acids: CASSSDRGRSEAFF. The CDR3 coding sequence is TGTGCCAGCAGCTCGGACAGGGGCCGGAGTGAAGCTTTCTTT.

The chain joins TRBV6-5 to TRBJ2-4; possibly TRBD1 or TRBD2 for D (6 bases each). Trimming took off 6 bases at V and 7 bases at J, with 13 bases between the two ends. There are 13 residues in the CDR3. CDR1 is MNHEY and CDR2 is SVGAGI in the germline V gene. CDR3 DNA: TGTGCCAGCAGGGGGGGCCCCGGGAACATTCAGTACTTC. Translated, it gives CASRGGPGNIQYF.

The chain joins TRBV6-1 to TRBJ1-1; TRBD1 aligns across 9 bases. V trimming: 9 bases; J trimming: 4 bases; junction bases outside the gene matches: 9. The germline gives CDR1 MNHNS, CDR2 SASEGT. The length of the CDR3 is 14 residues. CDR3 DNA sequence: TGTGCCAGTCTGGTGGACAGGGGAACCACTGAAGCTTTCTTT. Its translation is CASLVDRGTTEAFF.

V is TRBV5-1 and J is TRBJ1-2; TRBD1 matches at 8 bases. The V gene end was trimmed by 0 bases and the J gene end by 5 bases; junction bases not matched to a gene: 6. The CDR3 spans 15 residues. Germline CDR1 SGHRS, CDR2 YFSETQ. The CDR3 region has the DNA TGCGCCAGCAGCTTGGACGACGGGACAGGTTATGGCTACACCTTC. It yields the protein CASSLDDGTGYGYTF. Combining the CDR3 with reference TRBV5-1 and TRBJ1-2 gives the whole variable domain KAGVTQTPRYLIKTRGQQVTLSCSPISGHRSVSWYQQTPGQGLQFLFEYFSETQRNKGNFPGRFSGRQFSNSRSEMNVSTLELGDSALYLCASSLDDGTGYGYTFGSGTRLTVV.

This clone was detected only a few times. The V call is TRBV28, the J call TRBJ1-1; the D is unclear. The CDR3 loop spans 14 amino acids. The germline V and J ends were trimmed by 4 bases and 0 bases, with 9 bases remaining between them. The germline CDR1 and CDR2 sequences are MDHEN and SYDVKM. Here the CDR3 reads CASSSSGLNTEAFF. The CDR3 DNA sequence: TGTGCCAGCAGTTCGTCTGGTTTGAACACTGAAGCTTTCTTT.

The gene calls are TRBV5-1 and TRBJ2-1; a weak D match, TRBD2 (5 bases). The CDR3 contains 14 residues. The ends were cut back, 10 bases at V and 6 bases at J, with 20 bases in the middle. From germline, CDR1 is SGHRS and CDR2 YFSETQ. CDR3 sequence: CASRTGFGSNEQFF. In DNA form, the CDR3 reads TGCGCCTCGCGTACGGGGTTTGGTAGCAATGAGCAGTTCTTC.

The chain recombines TRBV7-9 with TRBJ2-1; D might be TRBD1 (5 bases). Germline V gives CDR1 SEHNR, CDR2 FQNEAQ (reference sequence). V dropped 2 bases and J dropped 10 bases, with 12 bases sitting between them. The CDR3 is made up of 13 amino acids. CDR3 in amino acids: CASSLPGAPEQFF. CDR3 bases: TGTGCCAGCAGCTTACCTGGGGCCCCGGAGCAGTTCTTC. Using reference TRBV7-9 and TRBJ2-1 for the parts outside the CDR3, the full variable domain is DTGVSQNPRHKITKRGQNVTFRCDPISEHNRLYWYRQTLGQGPEFLTYFQNEAQLEKSRLLSDRFSAERPKGSFSTLEIQRTEQGDSAMYLCASSLPGAPEQFFGPGTRLTVL.

In nucleotides, the CDR3 is TGTGCCTGGGGTTACACAGGGGGCCGTTATAATTCACCCCTCCACTTT. Its translation: CAWGYTGGRYNSPLHF. The V call is TRBV30, the J call TRBJ1-6; the match to TRBD1 covers 9 bases. The CDR3 runs 16 residues. The germline V gene encodes CDR1 GTSNPN and CDR2 SVGIG (reference sequence). Unmatched junction bases numbered 9, after V lost 5 bases and J lost 4 bases.

The gene calls are TRBV28 and TRBJ1-5; 7 bases are a match to TRBD1. CDR1 MDHEN and CDR2 SYDVKM come from the germline V gene. The CDR3 is 15 residues long. J was trimmed by 0 bases and V by 5 bases; bases with no gene match: 4. The chain's CDR3 is CASSGTETSNQPQHF. CDR3 nucleotides: TGTGCCAGCAGTGGGACAGAGACTAGCAATCAGCCCCAGCATTTT.